This entry is about one T cell receptor (beta chain). No antigen is known for it. Sequencing targeted TCR beta in T cells from blood (CD8+ and CD4+). The entry originates in a study of CD8 T cells in Susac syndrome. Whole-study findings and limits: Among people with Susac, CD8+ clonal expansion was greatest in TEMRA cells and active patients.

RNA amounts of roughly 0.45 to 1 ug underwent reverse transcription with random hexamers. TCR beta CDR3 was amplified by immunoSEQ covering 54 Vbeta and 13 Jbeta. TCRdb re-called the immunoSEQ multiplex PCR reads through MiXCR, storing one row per CDR3 protein. This sample carries 150,000 to 200,000 distinct CDR3 sequences, around 93% of them seen once, and the ten largest clones take about 0.17%. This sequence originates from a human donor with Susac syndrome. Sequencing input: CD8+ T cells from PBMCs.

DNA of the CDR3: TGTGCCAGCAGCCCGACAGGGGCGGAAGAGACCCAGTACTTC. Amino acids: CASSPTGAEETQYF. This sequence joins TRBV7-8 and TRBJ2-5; 8 bases fit TRBD1. V was clipped by 5 bases and J by 3 bases; unmatched bases: 5. The CDR3 runs 14 residues. Germline assignment: CDR1 SGHVS and CDR2 FQNEAQ.